This T cell receptor (beta chain) was sequenced for a study of OX40 agonist ivuxolimab in advanced cancers. CDR3 size: 16 residues. From germline, CDR1 is SGHNT and CDR2 YENEEA. V shed 3 bases and J 7 bases; nucleotides not matched to a gene: 10. Clones were sequenced by immunoSEQ multiplex PCR, and TCRdb holds only the in-frame ones, with some missing. The sample includes about 38,000 clones, 75% to 90% seen only once; the top ten take approximately 33%. The rearrangement joins TRBV11-3 to TRBJ2-2; 8 positions match TRBD2. The TCR comes from an adult with an advanced solid tumor such as melanoma, head and neck, liver or kidney cancer. The material sequenced was CD4+ or CD8+ T cells sorted from blood, taken in a trial of the OX40 agonist ivuxolimab. CDR3 nucleotide sequence: TGTGCCAGCAGCTTTTCGGTCCGGGAGGGCCGCGGGGAGCTGTTTTTT. Its protein product is CASSFSVREGRGELFF. Combining the CDR3 with reference TRBV11-3 and TRBJ2-2 gives the whole variable domain EAGVVQSPRYKIIEKKQPVAFWCNPISGHNTLYWYLQNLGQGPELLIRYENEEAVDDSQLPKDRFSAERLKGVDSTLKIQPAELGDSAVYLCASSFSVREGRGELFFGEGSRLTVL.